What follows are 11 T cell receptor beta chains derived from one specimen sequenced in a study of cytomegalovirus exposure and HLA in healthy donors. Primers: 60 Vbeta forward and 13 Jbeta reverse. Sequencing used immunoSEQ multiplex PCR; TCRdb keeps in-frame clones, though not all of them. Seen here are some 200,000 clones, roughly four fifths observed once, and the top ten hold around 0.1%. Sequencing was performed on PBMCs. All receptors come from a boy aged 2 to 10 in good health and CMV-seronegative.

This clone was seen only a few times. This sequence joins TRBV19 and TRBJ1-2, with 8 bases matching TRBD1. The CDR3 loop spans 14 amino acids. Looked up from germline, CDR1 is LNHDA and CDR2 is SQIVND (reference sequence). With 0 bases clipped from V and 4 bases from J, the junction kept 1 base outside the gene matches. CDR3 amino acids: CASSIDGQGYGYTF. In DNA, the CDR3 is TGTGCCAGTAGTATAGATGGACAGGGCTATGGCTACACCTTC.

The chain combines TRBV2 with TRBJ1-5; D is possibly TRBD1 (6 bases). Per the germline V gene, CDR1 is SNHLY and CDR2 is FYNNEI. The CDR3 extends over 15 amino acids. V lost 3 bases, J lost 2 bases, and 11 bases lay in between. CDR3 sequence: CASSESGGGNQPQHF. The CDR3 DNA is TGTGCCAGCAGTGAGTCTGGGGGCGGCAATCAGCCCCAGCATTTT.

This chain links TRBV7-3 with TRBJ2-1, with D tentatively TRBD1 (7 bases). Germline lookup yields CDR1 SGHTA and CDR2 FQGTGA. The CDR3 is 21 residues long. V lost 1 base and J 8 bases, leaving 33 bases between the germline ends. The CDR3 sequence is CASSLNGSQVLSLEGADEQFF. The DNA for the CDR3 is TGTGCCAGCAGCTTAAACGGATCCCAGGTTCTATCTCTGGAGGGGGCGGATGAGCAGTTCTTC.

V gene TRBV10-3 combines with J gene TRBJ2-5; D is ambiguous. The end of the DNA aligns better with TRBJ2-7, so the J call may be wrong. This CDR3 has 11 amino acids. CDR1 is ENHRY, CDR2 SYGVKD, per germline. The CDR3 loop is CAISGTYEQYF. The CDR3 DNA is TGTGCCATCAGTGGCACCTACGAGCAGTACTTC.

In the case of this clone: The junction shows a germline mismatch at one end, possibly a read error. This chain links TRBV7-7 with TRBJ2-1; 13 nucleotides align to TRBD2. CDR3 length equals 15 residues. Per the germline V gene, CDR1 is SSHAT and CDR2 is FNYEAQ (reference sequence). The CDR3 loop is CASSTGLAGNNEQFF. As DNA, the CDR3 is TGTGCTAGCAGCACGGGACTAGCGGGGAACAATGAGCAGTTCTTC.

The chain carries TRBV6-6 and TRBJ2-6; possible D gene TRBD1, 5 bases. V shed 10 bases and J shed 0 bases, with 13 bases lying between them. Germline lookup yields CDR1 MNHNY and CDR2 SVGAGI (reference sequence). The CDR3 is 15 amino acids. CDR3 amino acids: CATFSGNSGANVLTF. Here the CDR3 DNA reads TGTGCCACCTTCTCAGGGAACTCTGGGGCCAACGTCCTGACTTTC.

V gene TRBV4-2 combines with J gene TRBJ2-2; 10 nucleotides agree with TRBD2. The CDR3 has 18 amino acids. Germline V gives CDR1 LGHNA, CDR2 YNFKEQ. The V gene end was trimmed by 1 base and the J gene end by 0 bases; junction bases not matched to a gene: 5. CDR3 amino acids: CASSQGTSGNTNTGELFF. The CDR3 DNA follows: TGTGCCAGCAGCCAAGGGACTAGCGGTAATACGAACACCGGGGAGCTGTTTTTT.

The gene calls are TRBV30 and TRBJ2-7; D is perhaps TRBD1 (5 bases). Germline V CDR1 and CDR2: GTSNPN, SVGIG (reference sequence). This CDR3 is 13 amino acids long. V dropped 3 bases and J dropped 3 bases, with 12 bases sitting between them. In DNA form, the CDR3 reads TGTGCCTGGAGGCAGGGTGTAAACTACGAGCAGTACTTC. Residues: CAWRQGVNYEQYF.

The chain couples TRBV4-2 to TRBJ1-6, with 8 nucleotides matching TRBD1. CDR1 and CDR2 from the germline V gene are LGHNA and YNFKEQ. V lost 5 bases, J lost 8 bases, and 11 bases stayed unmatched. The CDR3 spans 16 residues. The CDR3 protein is CASSLQGASGDSPLHF. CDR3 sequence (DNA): TGTGCCAGCAGCTTGCAGGGGGCGTCGGGGGATTCACCCCTCCACTTT.

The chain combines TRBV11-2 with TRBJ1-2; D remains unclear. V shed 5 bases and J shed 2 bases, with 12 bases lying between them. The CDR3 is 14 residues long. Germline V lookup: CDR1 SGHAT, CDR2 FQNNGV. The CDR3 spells CASSVVNSNYGYTF. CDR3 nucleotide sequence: TGTGCCAGCAGCGTCGTTAATTCCAACTATGGCTACACCTTC.

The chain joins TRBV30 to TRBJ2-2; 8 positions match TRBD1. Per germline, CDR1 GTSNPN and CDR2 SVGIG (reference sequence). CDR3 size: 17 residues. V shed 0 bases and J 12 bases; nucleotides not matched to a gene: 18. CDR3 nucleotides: TGTGCCTGGAGTGTAAAACCCACAATATTATCAGGGGGCAAGCTGTTTTTT. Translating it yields CAWSVKPTILSGGKLFF.